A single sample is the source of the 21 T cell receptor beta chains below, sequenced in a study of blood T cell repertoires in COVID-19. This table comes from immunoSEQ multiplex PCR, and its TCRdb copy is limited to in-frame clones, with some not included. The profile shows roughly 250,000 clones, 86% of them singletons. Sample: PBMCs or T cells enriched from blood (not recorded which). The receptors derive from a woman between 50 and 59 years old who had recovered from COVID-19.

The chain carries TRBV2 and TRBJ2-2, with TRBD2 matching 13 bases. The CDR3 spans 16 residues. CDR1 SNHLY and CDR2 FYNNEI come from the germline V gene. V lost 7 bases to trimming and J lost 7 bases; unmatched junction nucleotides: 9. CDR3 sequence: CASKRGLAGPDGELFF. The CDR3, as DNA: TGTGCCAGCAAGAGGGGACTAGCGGGGCCGGACGGGGAGCTGTTTTTT.

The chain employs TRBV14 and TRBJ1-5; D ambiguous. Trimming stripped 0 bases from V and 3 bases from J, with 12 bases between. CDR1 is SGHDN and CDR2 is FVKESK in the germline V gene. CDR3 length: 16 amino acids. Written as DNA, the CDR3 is TGTGCCAGCAGCCAAGATACAAGGAGTTTCAATCAGCCCCAGCATTTT. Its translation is CASSQDTRSFNQPQHF.

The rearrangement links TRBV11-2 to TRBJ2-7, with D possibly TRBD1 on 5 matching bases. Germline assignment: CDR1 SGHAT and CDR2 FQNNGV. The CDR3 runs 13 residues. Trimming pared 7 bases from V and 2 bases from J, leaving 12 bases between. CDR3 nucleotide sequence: TGTGCCAGCAAACTAACAGGCCCCTACGAGCAGTACTTC. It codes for CASKLTGPYEQYF.

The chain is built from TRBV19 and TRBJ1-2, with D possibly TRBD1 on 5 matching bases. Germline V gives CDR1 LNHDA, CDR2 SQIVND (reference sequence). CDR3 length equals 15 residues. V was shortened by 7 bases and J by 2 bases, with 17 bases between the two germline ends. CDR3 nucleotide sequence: TGTGCCAGTAACACCCGGGGGGAGGACAACTATGGCTACACCTTC. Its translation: CASNTRGEDNYGYTF.

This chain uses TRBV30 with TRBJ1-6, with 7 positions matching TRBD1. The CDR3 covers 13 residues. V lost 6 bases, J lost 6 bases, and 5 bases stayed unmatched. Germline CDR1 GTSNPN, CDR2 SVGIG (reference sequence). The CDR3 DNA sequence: TGTGCCTGTGCACAGGGGTTTAATTCACCCCTCCACTTT. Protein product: CACAQGFNSPLHF.

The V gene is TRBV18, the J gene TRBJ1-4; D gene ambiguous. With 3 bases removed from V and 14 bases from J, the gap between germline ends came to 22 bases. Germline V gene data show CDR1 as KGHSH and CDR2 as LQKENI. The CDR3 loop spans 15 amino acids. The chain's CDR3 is CASSPGIGNTGSLFF. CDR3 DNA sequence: TGTGCCAGCTCACCCGGGATTGGGAACACGGGAAGCCTGTTTTTT.

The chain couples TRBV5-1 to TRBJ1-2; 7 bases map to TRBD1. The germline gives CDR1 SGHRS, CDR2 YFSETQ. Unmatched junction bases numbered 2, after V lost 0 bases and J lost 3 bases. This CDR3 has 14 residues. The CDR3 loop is CASSLDRGYYGYTF. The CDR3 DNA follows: TGCGCCAGCAGCTTGGACAGGGGTTACTATGGCTACACCTTC.

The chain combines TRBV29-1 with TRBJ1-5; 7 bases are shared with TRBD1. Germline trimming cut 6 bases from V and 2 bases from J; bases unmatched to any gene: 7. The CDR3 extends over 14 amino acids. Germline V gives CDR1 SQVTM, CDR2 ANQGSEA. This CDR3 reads CSVAIGTGNQPQHF. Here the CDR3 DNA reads TGCAGCGTCGCGATCGGGACAGGCAATCAGCCCCAGCATTTT.

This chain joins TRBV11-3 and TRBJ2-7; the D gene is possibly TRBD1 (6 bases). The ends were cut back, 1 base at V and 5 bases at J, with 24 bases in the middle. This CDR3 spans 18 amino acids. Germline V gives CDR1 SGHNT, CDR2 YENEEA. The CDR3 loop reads CASSLGVMGDRSGDEQYF. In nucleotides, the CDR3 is TGTGCCAGCAGCTTAGGAGTTATGGGAGACAGGAGTGGGGACGAGCAGTACTTC.

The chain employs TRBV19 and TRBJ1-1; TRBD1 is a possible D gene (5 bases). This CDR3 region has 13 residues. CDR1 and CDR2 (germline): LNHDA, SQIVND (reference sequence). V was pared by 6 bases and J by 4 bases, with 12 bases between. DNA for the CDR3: TGTGCCAGTAGAACCAGACAGTCCACTGAAGCTTTCTTT. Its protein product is CASRTRQSTEAFF. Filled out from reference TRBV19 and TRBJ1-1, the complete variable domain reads DGGITQSPKYLFRKEGQNVTLSCEQNLNHDAMYWYRQDPGQGLRLIYYSQIVNDFQKGDIAEGYSVSREKKESFPLTVTSAQKNPTAFYLCASRTRQSTEAFFGQGTRLTVV.

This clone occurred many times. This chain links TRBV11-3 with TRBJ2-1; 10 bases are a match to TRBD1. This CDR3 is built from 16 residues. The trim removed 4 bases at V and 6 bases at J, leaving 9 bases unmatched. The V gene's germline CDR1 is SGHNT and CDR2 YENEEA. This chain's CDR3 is CASSWLGTGDSNEQFF. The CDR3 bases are TGTGCCAGCAGCTGGCTCGGGACAGGGGACTCCAATGAGCAGTTCTTC.

Written as DNA, the CDR3 is TGTGCCACCAGCCAGGGGGGCCGGGAGCAGTACTTC. Translated: CATSQGGREQYF. The chain is built from TRBV24-1 and TRBJ2-7; D may be TRBD1 (7 bases). V lost 7 bases and J 7 bases, leaving 13 bases between the germline ends. The germline gives CDR1 KGHDR, CDR2 SFDVKD. The CDR3 extends over 12 amino acids.

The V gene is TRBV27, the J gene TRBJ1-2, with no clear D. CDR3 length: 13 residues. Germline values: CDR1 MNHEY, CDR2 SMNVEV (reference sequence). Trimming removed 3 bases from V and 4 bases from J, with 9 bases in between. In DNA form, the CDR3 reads TGTGCCAGCAGTTTCCGGGGTGGCTATGGCTACACCTTC. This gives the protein CASSFRGGYGYTF.

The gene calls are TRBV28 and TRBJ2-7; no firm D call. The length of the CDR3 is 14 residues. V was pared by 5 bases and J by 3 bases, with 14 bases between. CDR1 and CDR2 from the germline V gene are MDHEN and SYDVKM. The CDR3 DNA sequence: TGTGCCAGCAGTCCCCCACCAGGTAACTACGAGCAGTACTTC. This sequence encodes CASSPPPGNYEQYF.

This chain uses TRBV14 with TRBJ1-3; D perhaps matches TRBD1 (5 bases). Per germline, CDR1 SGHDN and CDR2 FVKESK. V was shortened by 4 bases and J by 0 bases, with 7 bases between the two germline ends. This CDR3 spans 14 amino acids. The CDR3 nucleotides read TGTGCCAGCAGCCGCGGGGGCTCTGGAAACACCATATATTTT. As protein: CASSRGGSGNTIYF.

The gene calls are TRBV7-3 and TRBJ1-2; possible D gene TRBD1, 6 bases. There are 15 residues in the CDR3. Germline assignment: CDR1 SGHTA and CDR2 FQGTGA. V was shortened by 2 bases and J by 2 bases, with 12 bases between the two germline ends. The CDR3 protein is CASSLYGGANYGYTF. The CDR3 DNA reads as TGTGCCAGCAGCTTATATGGGGGCGCAAACTATGGCTACACCTTC.

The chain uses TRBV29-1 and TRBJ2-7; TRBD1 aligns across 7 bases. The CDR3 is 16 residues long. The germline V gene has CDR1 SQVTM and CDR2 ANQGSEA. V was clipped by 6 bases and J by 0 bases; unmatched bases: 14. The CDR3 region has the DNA TGCAGCGTCACAAAGGACAGGACCCGATCCTCCTACGAGCAGTACTTC. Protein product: CSVTKDRTRSSYEQYF.

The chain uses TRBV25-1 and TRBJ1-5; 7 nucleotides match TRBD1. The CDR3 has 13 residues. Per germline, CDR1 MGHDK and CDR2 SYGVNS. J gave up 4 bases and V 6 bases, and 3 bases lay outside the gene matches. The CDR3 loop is CASRQGWNQPQHF. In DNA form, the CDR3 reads TGTGCCAGCAGACAGGGGTGGAATCAGCCCCAGCATTTT. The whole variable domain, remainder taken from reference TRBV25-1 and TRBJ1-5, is EADIYQTPRYLVIGTGKKITLECSQTMGHDKMYWYQQDPGMELHLIHYSYGVNSTEKGDLSSESTVSRIRTEHFPLTLESARPSHTSQYLCASRQGWNQPQHFGDGTRLSIL.

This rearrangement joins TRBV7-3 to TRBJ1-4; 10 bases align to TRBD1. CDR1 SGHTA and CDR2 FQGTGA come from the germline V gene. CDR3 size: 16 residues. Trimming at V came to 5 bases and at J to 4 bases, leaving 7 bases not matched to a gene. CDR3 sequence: CASSATGTGVNEKLFF. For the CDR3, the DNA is TGTGCCAGCAGCGCCACCGGGACAGGGGTTAATGAAAAACTGTTTTTT.

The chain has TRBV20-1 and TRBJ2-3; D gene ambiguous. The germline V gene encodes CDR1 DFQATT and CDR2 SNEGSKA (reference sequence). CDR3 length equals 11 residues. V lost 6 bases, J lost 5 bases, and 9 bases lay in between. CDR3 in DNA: TGCAGTGCCGCCCTAGTAGATACGCAGTATTTT. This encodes CSAALVDTQYF.

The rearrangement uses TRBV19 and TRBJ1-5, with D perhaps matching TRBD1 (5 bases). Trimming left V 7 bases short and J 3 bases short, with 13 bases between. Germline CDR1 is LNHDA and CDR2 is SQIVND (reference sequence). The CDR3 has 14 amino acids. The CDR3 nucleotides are TGTGCCAGTAAGGTAGGGGAACTCAATCAGCCCCAGCATTTT. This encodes CASKVGELNQPQHF.